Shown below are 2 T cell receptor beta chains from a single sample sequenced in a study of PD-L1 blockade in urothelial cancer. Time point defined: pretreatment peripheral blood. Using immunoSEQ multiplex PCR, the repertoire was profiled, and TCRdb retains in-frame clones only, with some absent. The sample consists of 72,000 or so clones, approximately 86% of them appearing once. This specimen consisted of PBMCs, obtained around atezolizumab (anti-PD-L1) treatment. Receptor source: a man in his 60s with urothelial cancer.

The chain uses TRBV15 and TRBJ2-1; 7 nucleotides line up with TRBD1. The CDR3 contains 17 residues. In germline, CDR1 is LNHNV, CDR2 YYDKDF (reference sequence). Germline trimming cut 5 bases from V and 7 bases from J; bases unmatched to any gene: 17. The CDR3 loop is CATSLSNRGLSGNEQFF. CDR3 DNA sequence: TGTGCCACCAGCCTTTCCAACAGGGGCCTTTCTGGAAATGAGCAGTTCTTC.

CDR3 bases: TGTGCCAGCTCACCTCGCCCCCGGGACACGGATGAAAAACTGTTTTTT. This translates into CASSPRPRDTDEKLFF. The chain combines TRBV18 with TRBJ1-4; a possible D gene is TRBD1 (6 bases). V shed 3 bases and J shed 6 bases, with 17 bases lying between them. Germline V CDR1 and CDR2: KGHSH, LQKENI. The CDR3 covers 16 residues.